Sequencing of this T cell receptor beta chain was carried out in a study of T cells in Graves' hyperthyroidism and ophthalmopathy. Study context: Peripheral blood was collected at initial diagnosis, before any treatment.

V lost 2 bases to trimming and J lost 4 bases; unmatched junction nucleotides: 10. This CDR3 has 17 residues. Germline V gene data show CDR1 as DFQATT and CDR2 as SNEGSKA (reference sequence). Researchers took RNA transcripts and amplified the TCR beta CDR3 regions from them. RT-PCR in the first round (using the HTBI primer set) targeted the TCR CDR3. TCRdb called the multiplex PCR reads again in MiXCR, with one record for every CDR3 protein. The sample carries approximately 560,000 distinct CDR3 sequences, about a sixth recorded once. Graves' hyperthyroidism was deemed stable given no ophthalmopathy progression within 18 months. The study excluded patients with uncontrolled infection, other autoimmune disease, pregnancy or lactation.

V gene TRBV20-1 combines with J gene TRBJ1-6; TRBD1 matches 8 bases. The sequenced sample was blood. The TCR originated in a woman aged 25 to 39 with Graves' hyperthyroidism. DNA for the CDR3: TGCAGTGCTAGATTATCAACAGGGGGAGTTTATAATTCACCCCTCCACTTT. Translated, it gives CSARLSTGGVYNSPLHF.